This T cell receptor beta chain was identified in a study of neoadjuvant anti-PD-1 for oral cavity cancer. As for the study in general: Non-progressing patients received a fourth nivolumab dose near day 43, then surgery on days 50-56.

Study-level findings and limits: With a few patients per group, TCR findings need larger cohorts. Non-responders to neoadjuvant nivolumab had significantly more clonal PBMC T cells than responders.

The table came from immunoSEQ multiplex PCR; TCRdb's copy has only in-frame clones and leaves some out. The sample records 7,000 to 9,500 clones, approximately 70% being singletons. On this clone itself: Its cognate antigen is unknown.

V lost 0 bases, J lost 0 bases, and 5 bases lay in between. The germline gives CDR1 SEHNR, CDR2 FQNEAQ (reference sequence). CDR3 length equals 14 residues. Described time point: after neoadjuvant nivolumab, at surgical resection. Patients had HPV-negative, locally advanced oral cavity squamous cell carcinoma. The sample here was PBMCs, taken after nivolumab (anti-PD-1) treatment. The receptor was isolated from a person aged 40 to 85 with oral cavity squamous cell carcinoma. The chain joins TRBV7-9 to TRBJ1-2, with no clear D. CDR3 in DNA: TGTGCCAGCAGCTTAGCGTCCCCTAACTATGGCTACACCTTC. Its protein product is CASSLASPNYGYTF.